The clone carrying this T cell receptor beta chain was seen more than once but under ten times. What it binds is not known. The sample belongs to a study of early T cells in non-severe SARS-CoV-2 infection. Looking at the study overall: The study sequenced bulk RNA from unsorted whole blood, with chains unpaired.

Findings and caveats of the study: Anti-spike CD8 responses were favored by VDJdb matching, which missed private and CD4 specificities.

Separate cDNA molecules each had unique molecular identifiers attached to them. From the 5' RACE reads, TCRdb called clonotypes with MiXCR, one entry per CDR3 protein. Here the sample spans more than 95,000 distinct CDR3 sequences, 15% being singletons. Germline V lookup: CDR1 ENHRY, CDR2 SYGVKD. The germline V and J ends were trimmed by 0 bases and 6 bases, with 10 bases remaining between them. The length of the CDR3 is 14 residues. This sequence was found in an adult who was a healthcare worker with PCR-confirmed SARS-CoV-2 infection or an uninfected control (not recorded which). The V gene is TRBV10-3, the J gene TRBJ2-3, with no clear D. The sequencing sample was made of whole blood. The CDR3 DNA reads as TGTGCCATCAGTGAGTCAATAGGGAAGGATACGCAGTATTTT. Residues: CAISESIGKDTQYF.